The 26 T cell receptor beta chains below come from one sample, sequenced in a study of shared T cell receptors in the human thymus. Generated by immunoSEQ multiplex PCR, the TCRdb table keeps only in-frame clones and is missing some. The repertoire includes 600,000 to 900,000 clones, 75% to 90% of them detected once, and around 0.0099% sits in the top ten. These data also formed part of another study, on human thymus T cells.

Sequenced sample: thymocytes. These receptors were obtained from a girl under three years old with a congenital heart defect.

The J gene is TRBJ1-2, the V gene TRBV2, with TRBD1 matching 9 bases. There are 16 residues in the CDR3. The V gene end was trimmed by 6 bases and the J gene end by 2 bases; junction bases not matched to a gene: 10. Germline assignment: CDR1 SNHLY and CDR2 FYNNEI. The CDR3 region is CASSQGQGGPNYGYTF. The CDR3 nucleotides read TGTGCCAGCAGCCAGGGACAGGGAGGACCCAACTATGGCTACACCTTC.

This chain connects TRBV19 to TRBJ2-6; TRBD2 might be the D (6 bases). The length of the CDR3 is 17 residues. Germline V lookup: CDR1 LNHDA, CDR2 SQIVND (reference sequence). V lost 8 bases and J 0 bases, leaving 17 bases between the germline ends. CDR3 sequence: CASGVSGPPSGANVLTF. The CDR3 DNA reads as TGTGCCAGTGGCGTCAGCGGGCCCCCCTCTGGGGCCAACGTCCTGACTTTC.

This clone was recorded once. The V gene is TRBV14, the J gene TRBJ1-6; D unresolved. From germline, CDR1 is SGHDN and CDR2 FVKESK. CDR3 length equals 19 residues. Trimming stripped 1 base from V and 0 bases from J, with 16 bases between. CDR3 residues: CASSQARPTDFSYNSPLHF. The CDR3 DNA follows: TGTGCCAGCAGCCAAGCTCGGCCGACCGACTTCTCCTATAATTCACCCCTCCACTTT.

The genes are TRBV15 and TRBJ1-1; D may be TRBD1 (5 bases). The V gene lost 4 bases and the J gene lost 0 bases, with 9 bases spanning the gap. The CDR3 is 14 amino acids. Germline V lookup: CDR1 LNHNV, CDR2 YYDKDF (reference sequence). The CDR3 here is CATSTGGMNTEAFF. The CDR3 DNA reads TGTGCCACCAGCACTGGGGGGATGAACACTGAAGCTTTCTTT.

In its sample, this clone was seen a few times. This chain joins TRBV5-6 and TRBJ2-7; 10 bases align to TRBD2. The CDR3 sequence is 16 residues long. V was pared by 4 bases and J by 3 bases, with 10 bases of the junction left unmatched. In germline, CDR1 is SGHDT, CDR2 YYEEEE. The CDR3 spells CASSPRQLAGNYEQYF. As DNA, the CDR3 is TGTGCCAGCAGCCCCAGGCAACTAGCGGGGAACTACGAGCAGTACTTC.

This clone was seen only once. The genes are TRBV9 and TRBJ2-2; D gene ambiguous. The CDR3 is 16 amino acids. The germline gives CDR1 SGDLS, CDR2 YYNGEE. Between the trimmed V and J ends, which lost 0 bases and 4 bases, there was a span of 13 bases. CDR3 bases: TGTGCCAGCAGCGTAGTTGGTAGCCTAGTCACCGGGGAGCTGTTTTTT. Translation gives CASSVVGSLVTGELFF.

The CDR3 DNA sequence: TGTGCCAGCAGCTTGGGCAGGACGGGGGACACTGAAGCTTTCTTT. Amino acids: CASSLGRTGDTEAFF. The chain carries TRBV7-9 and TRBJ1-1, with D possibly TRBD1 on 5 matching bases. V was cut by 3 bases and J by 3 bases, with 14 bases left in between. Germline loops: CDR1 SEHNR, CDR2 FQNEAQ (reference sequence). The CDR3 is 15 amino acids.

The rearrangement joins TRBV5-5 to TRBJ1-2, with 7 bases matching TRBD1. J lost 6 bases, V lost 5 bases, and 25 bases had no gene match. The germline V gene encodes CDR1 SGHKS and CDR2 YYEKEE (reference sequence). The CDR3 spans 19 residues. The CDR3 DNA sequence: TGTGCCAGCAGTTGTGGAGGGAAGGGAGGACAGGCAAACTGTCATGGCTACACCTTC. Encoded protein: CASSCGGKGGQANCHGYTF.

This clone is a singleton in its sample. CDR3 nucleotide sequence: TGTGCCAGCAGCCCGAAATCCGGGACAGTCTCCTACGAGCAGTACTTC. This translates into CASSPKSGTVSYEQYF. The chain uses TRBV11-2 and TRBJ2-7, with TRBD1 matching over 7 bases. With 5 bases clipped from V and 0 bases from J, the junction kept 10 bases outside the gene matches. The CDR3 loop spans 16 amino acids. Germline V gives CDR1 SGHAT, CDR2 FQNNGV.

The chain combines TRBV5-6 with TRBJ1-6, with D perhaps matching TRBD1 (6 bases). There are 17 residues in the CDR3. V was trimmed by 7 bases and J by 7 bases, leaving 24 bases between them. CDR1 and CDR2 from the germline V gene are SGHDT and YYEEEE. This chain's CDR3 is CASSYNTGSGGNSPLHF. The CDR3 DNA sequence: TGTGCCAGCTCCTACAATACAGGGTCCGGCGGAAATTCACCCCTCCACTTT.

The CDR3 here is CASSLRGRLRTYEQYF. CDR3 coding DNA: TGTGCCAGCAGCCTAAGGGGGCGCCTACGGACCTACGAGCAGTACTTC. The V gene is TRBV13, the J gene TRBJ2-7, with 7 nucleotides matching TRBD1. This CDR3 comprises 16 residues. The V gene end was trimmed by 5 bases and the J gene end by 2 bases; junction bases not matched to a gene: 12. Germline V gene sequence: CDR1 PRHDT, CDR2 FYEKMQ (reference sequence).

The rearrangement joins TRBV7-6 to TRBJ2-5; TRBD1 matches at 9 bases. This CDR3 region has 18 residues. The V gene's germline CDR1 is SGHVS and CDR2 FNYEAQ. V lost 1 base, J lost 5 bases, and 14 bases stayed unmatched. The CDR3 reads CASSLVSNGTGFLETQYF. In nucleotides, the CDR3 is TGTGCCAGCAGCTTAGTTAGTAATGGGACAGGGTTCTTGGAGACCCAGTACTTC.

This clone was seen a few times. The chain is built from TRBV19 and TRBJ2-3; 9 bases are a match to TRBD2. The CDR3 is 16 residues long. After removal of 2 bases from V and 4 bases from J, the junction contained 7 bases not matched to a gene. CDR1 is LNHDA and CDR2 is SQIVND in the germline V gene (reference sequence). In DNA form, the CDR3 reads TGTGCCAGTAGTATAAGACTAGCGGAGTGCCCAGATACGCAGTATTTT. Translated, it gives CASSIRLAECPDTQYF.

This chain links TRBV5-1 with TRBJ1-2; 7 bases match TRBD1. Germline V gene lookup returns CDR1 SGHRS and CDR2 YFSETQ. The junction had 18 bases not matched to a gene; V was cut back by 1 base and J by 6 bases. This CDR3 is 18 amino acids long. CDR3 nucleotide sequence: TGCGCCAGCAGCTTGCAAACGATGACAGGGAGAATACGAGATGGCTACACCTTC. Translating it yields CASSLQTMTGRIRDGYTF.

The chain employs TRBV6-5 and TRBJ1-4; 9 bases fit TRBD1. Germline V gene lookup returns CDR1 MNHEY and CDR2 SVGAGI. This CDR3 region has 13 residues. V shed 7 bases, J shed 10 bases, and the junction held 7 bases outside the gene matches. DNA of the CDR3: TGTGCCAGCATACTGGACAGGGGTGGAAAACTGTTTTTT. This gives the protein CASILDRGGKLFF.

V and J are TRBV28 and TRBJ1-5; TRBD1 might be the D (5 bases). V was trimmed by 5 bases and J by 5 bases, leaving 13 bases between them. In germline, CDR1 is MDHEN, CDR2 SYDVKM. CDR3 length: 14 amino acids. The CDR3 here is CASSPDRHYQPQHF. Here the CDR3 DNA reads TGTGCCAGCAGTCCCGACAGACACTATCAGCCCCAGCATTTT. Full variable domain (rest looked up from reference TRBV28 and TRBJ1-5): DVKVTQSSRYLVKRTGEKVFLECVQDMDHENMFWYRQDPGLGLRLIYFSYDVKMKEKGDIPEGYSVSREKKERFSLILESASTNQTSMYLCASSPDRHYQPQHFGDGTRLSIL.

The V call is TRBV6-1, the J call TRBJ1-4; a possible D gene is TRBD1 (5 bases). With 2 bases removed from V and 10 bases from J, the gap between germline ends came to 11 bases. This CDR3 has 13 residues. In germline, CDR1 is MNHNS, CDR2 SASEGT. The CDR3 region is CASSEQERGKLFF. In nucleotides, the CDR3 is TGTGCCAGCAGTGAACAGGAAAGGGGAAAACTGTTTTTT.

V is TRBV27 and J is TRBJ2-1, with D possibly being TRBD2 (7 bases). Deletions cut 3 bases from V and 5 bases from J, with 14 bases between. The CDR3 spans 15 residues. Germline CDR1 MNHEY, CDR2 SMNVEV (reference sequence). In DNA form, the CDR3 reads TGTGCCAGCAGTTTTTCGGGGGGCCAGAACAATGAGCAGTTCTTC. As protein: CASSFSGGQNNEQFF.

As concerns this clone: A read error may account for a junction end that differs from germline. The CDR3 DNA is TGTGCCAGCAGCGTAGCTGCAGGGGTCGAATTGCATTTT. It yields the protein CASSVAAGVELHF. This chain uses TRBV9 with TRBJ1-3; D is perhaps TRBD1 (6 bases). Germline values: CDR1 SGDLS, CDR2 YYNGEE. The length of the CDR3 is 13 residues.

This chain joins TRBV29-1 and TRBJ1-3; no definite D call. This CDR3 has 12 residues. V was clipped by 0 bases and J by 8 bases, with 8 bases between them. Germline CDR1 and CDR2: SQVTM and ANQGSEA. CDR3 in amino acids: CSVEDHADTIYF. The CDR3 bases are TGCAGCGTTGAAGATCACGCGGACACCATATATTTT.

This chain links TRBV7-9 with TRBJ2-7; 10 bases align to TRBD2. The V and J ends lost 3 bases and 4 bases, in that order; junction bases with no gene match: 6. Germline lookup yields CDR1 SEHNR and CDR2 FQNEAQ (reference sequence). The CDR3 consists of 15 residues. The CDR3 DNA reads TGTGCCAGCAGCTTTACGCTAGCGGGGGATTACGAGCAGTACTTC. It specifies CASSFTLAGDYEQYF.

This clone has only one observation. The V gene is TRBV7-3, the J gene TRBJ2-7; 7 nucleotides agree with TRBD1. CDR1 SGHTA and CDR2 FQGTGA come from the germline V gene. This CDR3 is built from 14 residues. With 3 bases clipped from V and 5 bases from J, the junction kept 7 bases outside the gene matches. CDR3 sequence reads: CASSFLGGTDEQYF. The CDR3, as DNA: TGTGCCAGCAGCTTTCTAGGGGGCACTGACGAGCAGTACTTC.

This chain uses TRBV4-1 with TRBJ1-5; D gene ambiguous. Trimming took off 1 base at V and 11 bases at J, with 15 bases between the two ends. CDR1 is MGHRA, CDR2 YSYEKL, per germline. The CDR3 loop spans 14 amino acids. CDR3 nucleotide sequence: TGCGCCAGCAGCCAAGTATGGGTTCGGAGGGCCCAGCATTTT. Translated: CASSQVWVRRAQHF.

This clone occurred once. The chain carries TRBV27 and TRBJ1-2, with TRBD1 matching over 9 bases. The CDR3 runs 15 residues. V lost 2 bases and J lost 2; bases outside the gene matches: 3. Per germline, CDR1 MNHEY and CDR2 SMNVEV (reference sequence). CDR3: CASSLLTGGNYGYTF. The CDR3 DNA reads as TGTGCCAGCAGTTTACTTACAGGGGGCAACTATGGCTACACCTTC.

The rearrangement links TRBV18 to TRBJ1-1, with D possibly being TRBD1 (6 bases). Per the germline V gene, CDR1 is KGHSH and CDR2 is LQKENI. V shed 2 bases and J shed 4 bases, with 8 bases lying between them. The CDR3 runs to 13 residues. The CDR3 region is CASSPGGVTEAFF. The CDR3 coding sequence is TGTGCCAGCTCACCAGGGGGCGTCACTGAAGCTTTCTTT.

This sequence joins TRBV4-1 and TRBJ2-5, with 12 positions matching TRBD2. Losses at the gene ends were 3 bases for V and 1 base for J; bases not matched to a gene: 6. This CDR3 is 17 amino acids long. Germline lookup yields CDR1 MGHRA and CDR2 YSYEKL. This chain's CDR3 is CASSHALAGGLQETQYF. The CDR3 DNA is TGCGCCAGCAGCCATGCACTAGCGGGGGGCCTCCAAGAGACCCAGTACTTC.